This TCR beta chain was sequenced for a study of immune evolution from preneoplasia to lung adenocarcinoma. CDR1 GTSNPN and CDR2 SVGIG come from the germline V gene (reference sequence). Trimming cost V 7 bases and J 7 bases, with 10 bases left between them. The length of the CDR3 is 10 residues. Profiling relied on immunoSEQ multiplex PCR, and the TCRdb table lists in-frame clones only, not all of them. The sample carries around 41,000 clones, roughly four fifths recorded once. The TCR was taken from a person in their sixties with lung adenocarcinoma. The sample consisted of FFPE invasive lung adenocarcinoma tissue. This chain connects TRBV30 to TRBJ1-2; the D gene is possibly TRBD1 (6 bases). The chain's CDR3 is CALTGFGYTF. CDR3 sequence (DNA): TGTGCCTTGACAGGTTTTGGCTACACCTTC.